This T cell receptor beta chain was obtained from a study of STAT5B mutations in CD4+ large granular lymphocyte leukemia. Germline trimming cut 5 bases from V and 5 bases from J; bases unmatched to any gene: 6. From germline, CDR1 is SGHTA and CDR2 FQGTGA. This CDR3 comprises 14 residues. In the source study's methods: Lowest detectable productive clonotype frequency was 2.59 x 10-5. Sequencing used immunoSEQ multiplex PCR; TCRdb keeps in-frame clones, though not all of them. V and J calls and clone size are as listed in that table; D and trimming were resolved from the DNA. Of 20,000 to 25,000 clones listed, about 70% are singletons.

This sequence was found in a human donor in good health. The material sequenced was CD4+ T cells from blood buffy coats. The gene calls are TRBV7-3 and TRBJ2-5; TRBD2 matches at 9 bases. CDR3 protein: CASSPGLAGETQYF. CDR3 nucleotide sequence: TGTGCCAGCAGCCCTGGCCTAGCGGGGGAGACCCAGTACTTC.